These 20 T cell receptor beta chains were all obtained from the same sample, sequenced in a study of blood T cell repertoires in COVID-19. Clones were read by immunoSEQ multiplex PCR, and TCRdb kept only the in-frame ones, dropping some. The sample consists of 60,000 or so clones, around 83% of them appearing once. Material for sequencing was peripheral blood. These receptors were collected from a young man with COVID-19, enrolled during active disease.

J is TRBJ2-4 and V is TRBV2; maybe TRBD2 (5 bases). Per germline, CDR1 SNHLY and CDR2 FYNNEI. V shed 8 bases and J shed 6 bases, with 17 bases lying between them. This CDR3 spans 14 amino acids. CDR3 in DNA: TGTGCCAGCTCTGGGCGGACGGCGGGAAACATTCAGTACTTC. This encodes CASSGRTAGNIQYF.

The rearrangement joins TRBV20-1 to TRBJ2-5; no clear D. The CDR3 covers 12 residues. CDR1 and CDR2 (germline): DFQATT, SNEGSKA (reference sequence). Trimming removed 3 bases from V and 5 bases from J, with 10 bases in between. CDR3 sequence: CSASSLEETQYF. In DNA form, the CDR3 reads TGCAGTGCTAGTTCCCTAGAGGAGACCCAGTACTTC.

A few counts support this clone. The V and J genes are TRBV5-4 and TRBJ1-3; D is uncertain. CDR1 and CDR2 from the germline V gene are SGHNT and YYREEE (reference sequence). The CDR3 runs 11 residues. V lost 5 bases, J lost 4 bases, and 4 bases lay in between. This chain's CDR3 is CASRSGNTIYF. In DNA form, the CDR3 reads TGTGCCAGCAGATCGGGAAACACCATATATTTT.

The gene calls are TRBV28 and TRBJ1-1; D perhaps matches TRBD1 (6 bases). This CDR3 has 15 residues. The V end lost 8 bases, the J end lost 1 base, and 17 bases lay between the germline ends. Germline CDR1 and CDR2: MDHEN and SYDVKM. This CDR3 reads CASGWGHRTNTEAFF. CDR3 DNA: TGTGCCAGCGGGTGGGGACACCGAACGAACACTGAAGCTTTCTTT. Drawing the rest from reference TRBV28 and TRBJ1-1, the complete variable domain is DVKVTQSSRYLVKRTGEKVFLECVQDMDHENMFWYRQDPGLGLRLIYFSYDVKMKEKGDIPEGYSVSREKKERFSLILESASTNQTSMYLCASGWGHRTNTEAFFGQGTRLTVV.

The rearrangement links TRBV30 to TRBJ1-1, with D unclear. Trimming took off 2 bases at V and 3 bases at J, with 16 bases between the two ends. CDR1 and CDR2 from the germline V gene are GTSNPN and SVGIG (reference sequence). The CDR3 consists of 15 residues. For the CDR3, the DNA is TGTGCCTGGAGTCATCCGGCGGGTTTCGACACTGAAGCTTTCTTT. It translates to CAWSHPAGFDTEAFF.

The chain employs TRBV5-4 and TRBJ2-3; D not resolved. Germline-derived CDR1 and CDR2 are SGHNT and YYREEE (reference sequence). The CDR3 has 14 residues. Trimming removed 9 bases from V and 1 base from J, with 15 bases in between. Written as DNA, the CDR3 is TGTGCCATCCCTCGGGTCGGTGGCACAGATACGCAGTATTTT. Translation: CAIPRVGGTDTQYF.

This chain connects TRBV6-5 to TRBJ1-2; D possibly corresponds to TRBD1 (6 bases). Per germline, CDR1 MNHEY and CDR2 SVGAGI. The V end lost 4 bases, the J end lost 7 bases, and 13 bases lay between the germline ends. The CDR3 spans 13 residues. CDR3 amino acids: CASSSDRASGYTF. DNA of the CDR3: TGTGCCAGCAGTTCGGACAGAGCCAGTGGCTACACCTTC.

This clone was counted once. V is TRBV11-1 and J is TRBJ1-1; the D gene is possibly TRBD1 (5 bases). The germline V gene has CDR1 SGHAT and CDR2 FQDESV (reference sequence). With 2 bases removed from V and 5 bases from J, the gap between germline ends came to 15 bases. This CDR3 has 15 amino acids. This CDR3 reads CASSLKAGRGTEAFF. The CDR3 DNA is TGTGCCAGCAGCTTAAAGGCCGGGCGGGGGACTGAAGCTTTCTTT.

The chain has TRBV27 and TRBJ2-1; 10 bases are a match to TRBD2. V gave up 6 bases and J gave up 2 bases; unmatched junction bases: 4. The CDR3 length is 15 residues. CDR1 MNHEY and CDR2 SMNVEV come from the germline V gene (reference sequence). The CDR3 DNA reads TGTGCCAGCAGCTCCGGACTAGCGGCCTACAATGAGCAGTTCTTC. Residues: CASSSGLAAYNEQFF.

This rearrangement joins TRBV2 to TRBJ2-1, with 12 bases fitting TRBD1. The CDR3 extends over 13 amino acids. Germline CDR1 and CDR2: SNHLY and FYNNEI. J was trimmed by 8 bases and V by 6 bases; bases with no gene match: 2. The CDR3: CASSGTGGDEQFF. CDR3 DNA: TGTGCCAGCAGCGGGACAGGGGGCGATGAGCAGTTCTTC.

The chain uses TRBV6-5 and TRBJ1-3, with no clear D. Germline CDR1 and CDR2: MNHEY and SVGAGI. V was trimmed by 2 bases and J by 2 bases, leaving 7 bases between them. The CDR3 consists of 14 residues. CDR3 sequence reads: CASSYATAGNTIYF. In nucleotides, the CDR3 is TGTGCCAGCAGTTACGCCACAGCTGGAAACACCATATATTTT.

The CDR3 reads CASSLAGSGGYTF. In nucleotides, the CDR3 is TGTGCCAGCAGCCTAGCCGGATCAGGGGGCTACACCTTC. The chain is built from TRBV14 and TRBJ1-2, with D possibly being TRBD1 (5 bases). This CDR3 region has 13 residues. The V end lost 4 bases, the J end lost 8 bases, and 14 bases lay between the germline ends. The germline gives CDR1 SGHDN, CDR2 FVKESK.

On this clone: The sample has other DNA sequences that encode this CDR3 too. The chain carries TRBV28 and TRBJ2-5; D is possibly TRBD1 (5 bases). The CDR3 consists of 13 residues. V shed 5 bases and J shed 0 bases, with 7 bases lying between them. Germline-derived CDR1 and CDR2 are MDHEN and SYDVKM. The CDR3 protein is CASSPGYQETQYF. The CDR3 coding sequence is TGTGCCAGCAGTCCAGGGTACCAAGAGACCCAGTACTTC.

The chain has TRBV5-1 and TRBJ2-2, with D tentatively TRBD1 (6 bases). CDR1 is SGHRS and CDR2 is YFSETQ in the germline V gene. This CDR3 spans 16 amino acids. Trimming removed 4 bases at V and 1 base at J, with 14 bases between. CDR3 nucleotide sequence: TGCGCCAGCAGCGGTACGGGACACCAGAACACCGGGGAGCTGTTTTTT. As protein: CASSGTGHQNTGELFF.

This clone has a single count. V and J are TRBV27 and TRBJ2-3, with TRBD2 matching over 7 bases. In germline, CDR1 is MNHEY, CDR2 SMNVEV (reference sequence). With V trimmed by 5 bases and J by 3 bases, 14 bases remained unmatched. The CDR3 is 17 residues long. This CDR3 is CASSPWGGTGHTDTQYF. DNA for the CDR3: TGTGCCAGCAGTCCCTGGGGGGGGACGGGCCATACAGATACGCAGTATTTT.

The chain recombines TRBV7-2 with TRBJ2-3; TRBD2 is a possible D gene (5 bases). This CDR3 region has 11 residues. The V end lost 4 bases, the J end lost 6 bases, and 5 bases lay between the germline ends. The germline V gene has CDR1 SGHTA and CDR2 FQGNSA. The CDR3: CASSWEDTQYF. CDR3 nucleotide sequence: TGTGCCAGCAGCTGGGAGGATACGCAGTATTTT.

This chain uses TRBV27 with TRBJ1-6; D is possibly TRBD1 (6 bases). The CDR3 extends over 19 amino acids. V dropped 4 bases and J dropped 1 base, with 20 bases sitting between them. Germline V gives CDR1 MNHEY, CDR2 SMNVEV (reference sequence). The CDR3 sequence: CASSSAVALGASYNSPLHF. CDR3 nucleotides: TGTGCCAGCAGTTCCGCAGTAGCCCTGGGGGCTTCCTATAATTCACCCCTCCACTTT.

The chain recombines TRBV28 with TRBJ2-5, with 9 positions matching TRBD2. J lost 4 bases, V lost 3 bases, and 18 bases had no gene match. Germline CDR1 reads MDHEN; CDR2 reads SYDVKM. The length of the CDR3 is 19 residues. CDR3 sequence reads: CASSFGRGRGTSSSETQYF. CDR3 coding DNA: TGTGCCAGCAGTTTCGGGCGAGGTCGGGGGACTAGCTCATCAGAGACCCAGTACTTC.

The J gene is TRBJ2-7, the V gene TRBV7-2; 9 bases align to TRBD1. After removal of 10 bases from V and 1 base from J, the junction contained 2 bases not matched to a gene. The germline V gene encodes CDR1 SGHTA and CDR2 FQGNSA. This CDR3 contains 12 residues. CDR3 nucleotides: TGTGCCACCGGGACAGGGTCCTACGAGCAGTACTTC. Translation: CATGTGSYEQYF. Filled out from reference TRBV7-2 and TRBJ2-7, the complete variable domain reads GAGVSQSPSNKVTEKGKDVELRCDPISGHTALYWYRQSLGQGLEFLIYFQGNSAPDKSGLPSDRFSAERTGGSVSTLTIQRTQQEDSAVYLCATGTGSYEQYFGPGTRLTVT.

CDR3 in DNA: TGCGCCAGCAGCTTGGGGGACAGCTTCTCCTACAATGAGCAGTTCTTC. Amino acids: CASSLGDSFSYNEQFF. The chain joins TRBV5-1 to TRBJ2-1, with 7 bases fitting TRBD1. This CDR3 is 16 amino acids long. V lost 0 bases to trimming and J lost 0 bases; unmatched junction nucleotides: 3. Looked up from germline, CDR1 is SGHRS and CDR2 is YFSETQ. The full variable domain, completed using reference TRBV5-1 and TRBJ2-1, is KAGVTQTPRYLIKTRGQQVTLSCSPISGHRSVSWYQQTPGQGLQFLFEYFSETQRNKGNFPGRFSGRQFSNSRSEMNVSTLELGDSALYLCASSLGDSFSYNEQFFGPGTRLTVL.